This T cell receptor beta chain originates from a study of blood T cell repertoires in COVID-19 (dated by TCRdb to 2019 to 2021). Context from the whole study: Samples covering the acute and convalescent phases of COVID-19 were provided by collaborators in the United States, Italy and Spain. The material from the prospective study consisted of cDNA or gDNA derived from T cells, B-cell-depleted T cells, or PBMCs. Deeply sampled blood TCRbeta repertoires from subjects exposed to, actively infected with, or recovered from COVID-19 were included in the dataset. The repertoires were made available in a free public database intended to serve as a resource for research on the immune response to SARS-CoV-2. The samples were drawn from the first 160 participants of the ongoing ImmuneRACE study and from over a thousand subjects provided by 6 global collaborators. A de-identified subject ID, COVID-19 status, age in years and sex were almost always included in the sample metadata. Where available, HLA class I and class II types were taken from metadata supplied by the sample provider and were not determined by assay-based typing. Beyond this particular receptor, the publication reports: How much clinical and demographic metadata was included differed by source and by participant, and the metadata was provided uncurated.

On this clone: Its cognate antigen has yet to be identified. Nothing much larger sits one base from this clone, and base qualities are not available.

TCRbeta CDR3 regions were amplified from genomic DNA using the immunoSEQ Assay, a bias-controlled multiplex PCR. The original methods were these. The number of nucleated cells in each sample was estimated from the amplification of reference gene primers within the assay. To quantify the absolute abundance of each unique TCRbeta CDR3 rearrangement, sequence reads were collapsed and filtered. Productive Simpson clonality was computed per sample as the square root of Simpson's diversity index over productive rearrangements. TCRdb's version of the immuneACCESS table is confined to in-frame rearrangements and falls short of the full clone set. An unresolved V gene accounts for under half of the shortfall where checked; the remainder is of unknown origin. Clonal size and the V and J genes are those of that table, whereas D and trimming came from the DNA. Present in this sample are around 380,000 clones, over 75% of which were seen just once. Clones ranked in the top ten supply approximately 1.3% of the sample.

From the cysteine up to the phenylalanine, the CDR3 has a length of 15 residues. Only the CDR3 DNA is retained, 45 bases long and in frame from the first base. Looking up the germline V gene yields CDR1 KGHSH and CDR2 LQKENI. V is pared back by 2 bases and J by 1 base, with 9 bases lying between the germline termini. Enrolling through a virtual design, the prospective study's participants ranged in age from roughly 18 to 89 years and lived across approximately 25 United States geographic areas. In the prospective study, participants were assigned to cohorts based on the clinical history participants reported in a screening survey and a study questionnaire. Recovered participants in ImmuneRACE Cohort 3 were defined as having two consecutive negative NP/OP PCR tests, clearance from a healthcare professional, or resolution of symptoms. In the prospective study, mobile phlebotomists collected whole blood, serum and a nasopharyngeal or oropharyngeal swab from each participant. Prospective study participants could optionally give additional blood draws and questionnaires over an approximately two-month period. Blood samples from the prospective study were shipped frozen or at room temperature prior to DNA extraction.

Sample: PBMCs or T cells enriched from blood (not recorded which). This receptor was taken from a young man who had recovered from COVID-19. The sequence joins TRBV18 to TRBJ1-5, and the D gene may be TRBD1, 5 bases matching. The sequenced DNA is TGTGCCAGCTCACCATCCGGGGGGAGCAATCAGCCCCAGCATTTT. Protein translation: CASSPSGGSNQPQHF.